The 13 T cell receptor beta chains below were found in one sample sequenced in a study of cytomegalovirus exposure and HLA in healthy donors. PCR used 60 Vbeta primers and 13 Jbeta primers. Assay: immunoSEQ multiplex PCR; the TCRdb copy retains only in-frame clones and omits some. The sample contains about 150,000 clones, around a tenth of which appear only once. The sample taken for sequencing was PBMCs. The receptors here all came from a male donor in good health and CMV-seronegative.

The sample holds a few counts of this clone. The chain recombines TRBV9 with TRBJ2-7; 12 bases line up with TRBD2. Germline V gene lookup returns CDR1 SGDLS and CDR2 YYNGEE. V lost 0 bases and J lost 3; bases outside the gene matches: 1. The CDR3 runs to 15 residues. As DNA, the CDR3 is TGTGCCAGCAGCGTAGGACTAGCGGGGGTCTACGAGCAGTACTTC. Its translation is CASSVGLAGVYEQYF. Full variable domain (outside the CDR3, taken from reference TRBV9 and TRBJ2-7): DSGVTQTPKHLITATGQRVTLRCSPRSGDLSVYWYQQSLDQGLQFLIQYYNGEERAKGNILERFSAQQFPDLHSELNLSSLELGDSALYFCASSVGLAGVYEQYFGPGTRLTVT.

The V call is TRBV7-8, the J call TRBJ2-2; a weak D match, TRBD1 (6 bases). Germline loops: CDR1 SGHVS, CDR2 FQNEAQ. The CDR3 has 16 residues. Trimming left V 1 base short and J 4 bases short, with 13 bases between. This CDR3 is CASSLGSGDITGELFF. CDR3 coding DNA: TGTGCCAGCAGCTTAGGTTCAGGGGATATCACCGGGGAGCTGTTTTTT.

V usage is TRBV4-1 and J usage is TRBJ2-2; D is uncertain. Germline lookup yields CDR1 MGHRA and CDR2 YSYEKL. CDR3 length equals 14 residues. V was trimmed by 0 bases and J by 5 bases, leaving 7 bases between them. CDR3 DNA sequence: TGCGCCAGCAGCCAAGATACAGAAACCGGGGAGCTGTTTTTT. This sequence encodes CASSQDTETGELFF.

This chain links TRBV19 with TRBJ2-1, with 7 bases aligning to TRBD2. This CDR3 has 15 amino acids. V shed 1 base, J shed 7 bases, and the junction held 7 bases outside the gene matches. Per germline, CDR1 LNHDA and CDR2 SQIVND (reference sequence). The CDR3 DNA reads as TGTGCCAGTAGTATAGGCCCAGCGGGAAGGAATGAGCAGTTCTTC. Protein sequence: CASSIGPAGRNEQFF.

This clone was found a few times. The V gene is TRBV2, the J gene TRBJ1-2, with 7 bases that match TRBD1. This CDR3 comprises 13 residues. Trimming cost V 8 bases and J 1 base; bases outside gene matches: 4. Germline V gives CDR1 SNHLY, CDR2 FYNNEI. The CDR3 nucleotides are TGTGCCAGCCGGGACAGAGATAACTATGGCTACACCTTC. Protein sequence: CASRDRDNYGYTF.

This clone was counted a few times. The V and J genes are TRBV6-5 and TRBJ2-7; TRBD1 might be the D (5 bases). The V and J ends lost 0 bases and 5 bases respectively, with 11 bases between them. Germline CDR1 MNHEY, CDR2 SVGAGI. The CDR3 is made up of 14 amino acids. CDR3 region: CASSYSNHRNEQYF. The CDR3 DNA sequence: TGTGCCAGCAGTTACTCGAATCACAGGAACGAGCAGTACTTC.

The chain combines TRBV28 with TRBJ1-6; TRBD1 aligns across 8 bases. Germline-derived CDR1 and CDR2 are MDHEN and SYDVKM. This CDR3 has 17 amino acids. J lost 0 bases, V lost 5 bases, and 6 bases had no gene match. In nucleotides, the CDR3 is TGTGCCAGCAGTGACAGGGGCTTGAGCTCCTATAATTCACCCCTCCACTTT. Translated, it gives CASSDRGLSSYNSPLHF.

CDR3 amino acids: CASSQDGQGLNTEAFF. CDR3 nucleotides: TGCGCCAGCAGCCAAGATGGGCAGGGGTTGAACACTGAAGCTTTCTTT. The V and J genes are TRBV4-3 and TRBJ1-1; D is possibly TRBD1 (6 bases). V was cut by 0 bases and J by 0 bases, with 11 bases left in between. Germline CDR1 reads LGHNA; CDR2 reads YSLEER. There are 16 residues in the CDR3.

Only a few counts were recorded for this clone. V is TRBV21-1 and J is TRBJ2-7; the DNA was not compared with TRBD2, the D call given in the table. TRBV21-1 is shown as a pseudogene. This CDR3 comprises 12 residues. The CDR3 DNA follows: TGTGCCAGGCCGGGACTAAACTACGAGCAGTACTTC. This gives the protein CARPGLNYEQYF.

The chain joins TRBV5-8 to TRBJ2-7, with 12 bases lining up with TRBD2. Germline V gene data show CDR1 as SGHTS and CDR2 as YDEGEE. The CDR3 length is 15 residues. J gave up 4 bases and V 4 bases, and 6 bases lay outside the gene matches. CDR3 protein: CASSNGLAGSYEQYF. The CDR3 DNA reads as TGTGCCAGCAGCAACGGACTAGCGGGGAGTTACGAGCAGTACTTC. Looking up the rest from reference TRBV5-8 and TRBJ2-7 gives the full variable domain: EAGVTQSPTHLIKTRGQQATLRCSPISGHTSVYWYQQALGLGLQFLLWYDEGEERNRGNFPPRFSGRQFPNYSSELNVNALELEDSALYLCASSNGLAGSYEQYFGPGTRLTVT.

This clone was counted a few times. V is TRBV30 and J is TRBJ1-2; TRBD1 matches at 7 bases. With V trimmed by 4 bases and J by 8 bases, 10 bases remained unmatched. Germline CDR1 and CDR2: GTSNPN and SVGIG (reference sequence). The CDR3 has 13 residues. The CDR3 is CAWIRQGPSGYTF. The CDR3 nucleotides are TGTGCCTGGATTAGACAGGGTCCCTCAGGCTACACCTTC.

There are a few counts of this clone. V and J are TRBV7-8 and TRBJ2-7; 7 positions match TRBD1. This CDR3 region has 15 residues. CDR1 is SGHVS and CDR2 is FQNEAQ in the germline V gene. V shed 1 base, J shed 2 bases, and the junction held 5 bases outside the gene matches. CDR3 sequence: CASSLVGRGTYEQYF. The DNA of the CDR3 is TGTGCCAGCAGCTTAGTTGGCAGGGGGACCTACGAGCAGTACTTC.

This clone turned up a few times. CDR3 DNA: TGTGCCAGCAGCAAAGAGGAGGGCGCCCCAGATACGCAGTATTTT. As protein: CASSKEEGAPDTQYF. The gene calls are TRBV21-1 and TRBJ2-3; the D call in the table, TRBD2, was not verified against the DNA. TRBV21-1 is shown as a pseudogene. CDR3 length: 15 amino acids.